This T cell receptor beta chain stems from a study of blood T cell repertoires in COVID-19. Study as a whole: Cohort 3 recovered donors had two negative PCRs, clearance, or symptom resolution.

Categorization into cohorts depended on clinical history that participants reported. Unmatched junction bases numbered 8, after V lost 4 bases and J lost 2 bases. This CDR3 comprises 16 residues. CDR1 and CDR2 (germline): WNHNN, SYGVQD (reference sequence). Clones were read by immunoSEQ multiplex PCR, and TCRdb kept only the in-frame ones, dropping some. There are 150,000 to 200,000 clones in the sample; 86% occur only once, and around 24% lies in the top ten. V usage is TRBV10-1 and J usage is TRBJ2-7; 10 nucleotides agree with TRBD1. Source material: PBMCs or T cells enriched from blood (not recorded which). The receptor's source is a woman aged 40 to 49 in a cohort exposed to, infected with or recovered from COVID-19 (not recorded which). CDR3 in amino acids: CASSAIGQGGTYEQYF. Here the CDR3 DNA reads TGCGCCAGCAGTGCGATAGGACAGGGGGGTACCTACGAGCAGTACTTC.